The 24 T cell receptor beta chains below come from one sample, sequenced in a study of blood T cell repertoires in COVID-19. Repertoires were generated with immunoSEQ multiplex PCR, while TCRdb's copy carries only in-frame clones and drops some. Of approximately 380,000 clones in the sample, around 85% are singletons; the top ten hold 3.5% to 4%. Specimen: peripheral blood. The source of these receptors is a woman under 30 with acute or convalescent COVID-19.

This clone was seen a single time. CDR3 loop: CASSDPGLAGGAYEQYF. The CDR3 DNA sequence: TGTGCCAGCAGTGACCCCGGACTAGCGGGAGGAGCTTACGAGCAGTACTTC. The chain carries TRBV2 and TRBJ2-7; 14 bases fit TRBD2. The germline V gene encodes CDR1 SNHLY and CDR2 FYNNEI. The CDR3 contains 17 residues. V gave up 3 bases and J gave up 4 bases; unmatched junction bases: 8.

The chain is built from TRBV29-1 and TRBJ1-4; 7 nucleotides agree with TRBD1. The trim removed 4 bases at V and 3 bases at J, leaving 2 bases unmatched. The CDR3 is made up of 13 amino acids. Looked up from germline, CDR1 is SQVTM and CDR2 is ANQGSEA. The CDR3 region has the DNA TGCAGCGTTGGGACAGGACCTAATGAAAAACTGTTTTTT. This translates into CSVGTGPNEKLFF.

The chain recombines TRBV5-5 with TRBJ2-7; 8 nucleotides match TRBD1. CDR3 length: 15 residues. V was pared by 9 bases and J by 1 base, with 12 bases of the junction left unmatched. From germline, CDR1 is SGHKS and CDR2 YYEKEE (reference sequence). The CDR3 bases are TGTGCCACCGGGAGAGGAGACAGGGGATCCTACGAGCAGTACTTC. Translated: CATGRGDRGSYEQYF.

J is TRBJ2-3 and V is TRBV10-2, with TRBD2 matching over 8 bases. The CDR3 consists of 15 residues. V shed 5 bases and J 9 bases; nucleotides not matched to a gene: 13. Germline loops: CDR1 WSHSY, CDR2 SAAADI. The CDR3 reads CASSSEDREGWTQYF. Written as DNA, the CDR3 is TGCGCCAGCAGTTCCGAGGACCGGGAGGGGTGGACGCAGTATTTT.

The chain employs TRBV3-1 (or the pseudogene TRBV3-2) and TRBJ2-7; weak D call: TRBD2 (6 bases). Germline V CDR1 and CDR2: LGHDT, YNNKEL (reference sequence). Deletions cut 0 bases from V and 4 bases from J, with 13 bases between. The CDR3 length is 15 residues. The CDR3 sequence is CASSQDPGLPYEQYF. The CDR3 nucleotides are TGTGCCAGCAGCCAAGACCCCGGACTACCTTACGAGCAGTACTTC.

This clone occurred a few times. Here the CDR3 reads CASSFWSNSPLHF. The CDR3 bases are TGTGCCAGCAGCTTCTGGAGCAATTCACCCCTCCACTTT. The J gene is TRBJ1-6, the V gene TRBV7-3; no clear D gene. The CDR3 totals 13 residues. CDR1 SGHTA and CDR2 FQGTGA come from the germline V gene. Trimming removed 3 bases at V and 7 bases at J, with 7 bases between.

CDR3 nucleotide sequence: TGTGCCTGGAGTGTTCAGGAGACGGGGGTTTATGGCTACACCTTC. This codes for CAWSVQETGVYGYTF. This chain connects TRBV30 to TRBJ1-2, with D possibly TRBD1 on 5 matching bases. Germline V CDR1 and CDR2: GTSNPN, SVGIG (reference sequence). The V end was cut by 0 bases, the J end by 5 bases, with 16 bases between. The CDR3 runs 15 residues.

The rearrangement uses TRBV27 and TRBJ1-5; a weak D match, TRBD1 (5 bases). With 5 bases removed from V and 5 bases from J, the gap between germline ends came to 16 bases. Germline V gene lookup returns CDR1 MNHEY and CDR2 SMNVEV (reference sequence). This CDR3 contains 15 residues. Here the CDR3 reads CASSPNTGGDQPQHF. CDR3 sequence (DNA): TGTGCCAGCAGTCCAAACACGGGGGGGGATCAGCCCCAGCATTTT.

The genes are TRBV27 and TRBJ2-2; perhaps TRBD2 as D (6 bases). The germline V gene has CDR1 MNHEY and CDR2 SMNVEV (reference sequence). Trimming stripped 8 bases from V and 5 bases from J, with 12 bases between. CDR3 length: 13 amino acids. The CDR3 sequence is CASGRGETGELFF. CDR3 coding DNA: TGTGCCAGCGGGCGGGGAGAGACCGGGGAGCTGTTTTTT.

This clone came up once. The chain recombines TRBV6-5 with TRBJ2-7; 9 bases agree with TRBD1. The junction had 4 bases not matched to a gene; V was cut back by 5 bases and J by 2 bases. The CDR3 covers 14 residues. Germline CDR1 reads MNHEY; CDR2 reads SVGAGI. Here the CDR3 reads CASSPGTGPYEQYF. CDR3 DNA sequence: TGTGCCAGCAGTCCCGGGACAGGGCCCTACGAGCAGTACTTC.

This clone showed up just once. The J gene is TRBJ1-1, the V gene TRBV29-1; D is perhaps TRBD1 (5 bases). The V gene lost 2 bases and the J gene lost 4 bases, with 23 bases spanning the gap. This CDR3 has 17 residues. The germline gives CDR1 SQVTM, CDR2 ANQGSEA. The CDR3 DNA reads as TGCAGCGTTGAATTGGGGTCACACCAGGGAACTCTCACTGAAGCTTTCTTT. Residues: CSVELGSHQGTLTEAFF.

The chain joins TRBV4-2 to TRBJ1-1, with TRBD1 as a possible D gene (5 bases). V lost 3 bases and J 6 bases, leaving 11 bases between the germline ends. The germline V gene has CDR1 LGHNA and CDR2 YNFKEQ. The CDR3 consists of 13 residues. In nucleotides, the CDR3 is TGTGCCAGCAGCCATGGGGCAGCAGCTGAAGCTTTCTTT. Translating gives CASSHGAAAEAFF.

The chain uses TRBV9 and TRBJ1-3, with TRBD1 as a possible D gene (6 bases). This CDR3 has 17 amino acids. Germline V gives CDR1 SGDLS, CDR2 YYNGEE. Deletions cut 3 bases from V and 0 bases from J, with 16 bases between. The CDR3 here is CASSAPSKGHSGNTIYF. CDR3 DNA: TGTGCCAGCAGCGCTCCCTCGAAGGGACACTCTGGAAACACCATATATTTT.

Comments on this clone: A read error may be the cause here, since a much bigger clone is one base away. The chain combines TRBV12-3 or TRBV12-4 with TRBJ2-7, with no clear D. V lost 3 bases, J lost 3 bases, and 6 bases lay in between. The length of the CDR3 is 12 residues. CDR3 in DNA: TGTGCCAGCAGTTTTACAGTCTACGAGCAGTACTTC. This codes for CASSFTVYEQYF.

The chain carries TRBV5-3 and TRBJ1-1, with 10 bases fitting TRBD1. TRBV5-3 is an open reading frame, and its role is uncertain. CDR3 size: 14 residues. The V segment lost 4 bases and the J segment 4 bases; nucleotides outside the gene matches: 4. CDR3: CARSRDRGSTEAFF. CDR3 in DNA: TGTGCCAGAAGCCGGGACAGGGGAAGCACTGAAGCTTTCTTT.

The gene calls are TRBV27 and TRBJ2-3; TRBD2 aligns across 9 bases. CDR3 length: 17 amino acids. J lost 4 bases, V lost 0 bases, and 8 bases had no gene match. Germline lookup yields CDR1 MNHEY and CDR2 SMNVEV (reference sequence). Here the CDR3 reads CASSLSPTSGFSDTQYF. The CDR3 region has the DNA TGTGCCAGCAGTTTATCCCCGACTAGCGGTTTCTCAGATACGCAGTATTTT.

This sequence joins TRBV12-5 and TRBJ2-1; 10 bases agree with TRBD2. Losses at the gene ends were 3 bases for V and 6 bases for J; bases not matched to a gene: 2. The CDR3 runs 14 residues. Germline CDR1 reads LGHNT; CDR2 reads FRNRAP. This CDR3 is CASGFLAGANEQFF. CDR3 DNA sequence: TGTGCTAGTGGTTTCCTAGCGGGGGCCAATGAGCAGTTCTTC.

The CDR3 coding sequence is TGTGCCAGCAGTGGTACATCGGACAGGGCTAACTATGGCTACACCTTC. This sequence encodes CASSGTSDRANYGYTF. The V and J genes are TRBV6-1 and TRBJ1-2; TRBD1 aligns across 8 bases. The CDR3 contains 16 residues. Germline trimming cut 4 bases from V and 0 bases from J; bases unmatched to any gene: 7. Looked up from germline, CDR1 is MNHNS and CDR2 is SASEGT.

This chain connects TRBV19 to TRBJ2-7; weak D call: TRBD1 (6 bases). The CDR3 extends over 15 amino acids. From germline, CDR1 is LNHDA and CDR2 SQIVND (reference sequence). Trimming cost V 2 bases and J 2 bases, with 13 bases left between them. CDR3 DNA: TGTGCCAGTAGTATAAGGTGGACAGAACCCTACGAGCAGTACTTC. Residues: CASSIRWTEPYEQYF.

This clone has just a few counts. The V call is TRBV6-2 or TRBV6-3, the J call TRBJ1-2; D may be TRBD1 (5 bases). The germline CDR1 and CDR2 sequences are MNHEY and SVGEGT. This CDR3 contains 14 residues. The V gene lost 0 bases and the J gene lost 8 bases, with 13 bases spanning the gap. DNA of the CDR3: TGTGCCAGCAGTTACTCTCCCAGGGTGGACGGCTACACCTTC. Translated: CASSYSPRVDGYTF.

This clone turned up a few times. The V call is TRBV25-1, the J call TRBJ2-7; 8 nucleotides match TRBD2. The V gene end was trimmed by 4 bases and the J gene end by 7 bases; junction bases not matched to a gene: 9. The germline CDR1 and CDR2 sequences are MGHDK and SYGVNS. The CDR3 consists of 14 residues. The CDR3 DNA is TGTGCCAGCAGTGTCAGGGCGGGAGGTAGTGAGCAGTACTTC. Amino acid sequence: CASSVRAGGSEQYF.

The CDR3 region has the DNA TGTGCCAGCAGCTCACGTGGTGAACCGGGACAGGGCCCTATCAACTATGGCTACACCTTC. Protein: CASSSRGEPGQGPINYGYTF. This chain links TRBV5-5 with TRBJ1-2; 9 positions agree with TRBD1. Per germline, CDR1 SGHKS and CDR2 YYEKEE (reference sequence). The J segment lost 2 bases and the V segment lost 3 bases, leaving 20 bases of the junction unmatched. This CDR3 spans 20 amino acids.

This clone was seen many times. The chain combines TRBV6-1 with TRBJ2-2, with 7 bases matching TRBD1. Looked up from germline, CDR1 is MNHNS and CDR2 is SASEGT. This CDR3 has 15 amino acids. With 1 base clipped from V and 3 bases from J, the junction kept 2 bases outside the gene matches. The CDR3 is CASSEGTGDTGELFF. The CDR3 DNA follows: TGTGCCAGCAGTGAAGGGACAGGTGACACCGGGGAGCTGTTTTTT.

The rearrangement uses TRBV7-8 and TRBJ1-1; 12 bases line up with TRBD1. CDR3 size: 13 residues. J gave up 10 bases and V 7 bases, and 7 bases lay outside the gene matches. From germline, CDR1 is SGHVS and CDR2 FQNEAQ. The CDR3, as DNA: TGTGCCAGCAACTTCGGGACAGGGGGCTCAGCTTTCTTT. Protein: CASNFGTGGSAFF.